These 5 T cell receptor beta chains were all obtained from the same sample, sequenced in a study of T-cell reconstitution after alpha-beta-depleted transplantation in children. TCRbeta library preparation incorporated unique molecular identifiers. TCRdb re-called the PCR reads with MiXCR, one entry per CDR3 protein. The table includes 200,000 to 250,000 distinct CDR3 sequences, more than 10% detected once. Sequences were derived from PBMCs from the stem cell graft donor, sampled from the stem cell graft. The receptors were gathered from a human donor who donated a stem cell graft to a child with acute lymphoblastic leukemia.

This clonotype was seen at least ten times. The CDR3 DNA reads as TGCGCCAGCAGCTTGGACTTGGGCTCCGTCTACAATGAGCAGTTCTTC. Translating it yields CASSLDLGSVYNEQFF. The chain recombines TRBV5-1 with TRBJ2-1; D unclear. The germline V and J ends were trimmed by 0 bases and 3 bases, with 13 bases remaining between them. Germline V gene sequence: CDR1 SGHRS, CDR2 YFSETQ. The CDR3 consists of 16 residues.

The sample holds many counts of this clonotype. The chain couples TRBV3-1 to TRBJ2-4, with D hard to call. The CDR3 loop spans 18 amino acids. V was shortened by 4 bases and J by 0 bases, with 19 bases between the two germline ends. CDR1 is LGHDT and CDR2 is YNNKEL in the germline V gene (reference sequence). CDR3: CASSLSSQADLAKNIQYF. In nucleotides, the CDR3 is TGTGCCAGCAGCCTCAGCAGTCAGGCAGACTTAGCCAAAAACATTCAGTACTTC.

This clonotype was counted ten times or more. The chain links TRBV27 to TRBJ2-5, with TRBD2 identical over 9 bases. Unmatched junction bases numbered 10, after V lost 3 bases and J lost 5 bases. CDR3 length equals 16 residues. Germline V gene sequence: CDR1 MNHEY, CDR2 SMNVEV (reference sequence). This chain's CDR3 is CASSFILAGPVETQYF. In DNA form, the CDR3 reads TGTGCCAGCAGTTTTATCCTAGCGGGGCCAGTGGAGACCCAGTACTTC.

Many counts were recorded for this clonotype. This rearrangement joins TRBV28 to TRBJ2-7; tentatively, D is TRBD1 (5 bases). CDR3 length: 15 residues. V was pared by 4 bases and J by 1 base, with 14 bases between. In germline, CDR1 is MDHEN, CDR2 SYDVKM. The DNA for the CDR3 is TGTGCCAGCAGTTCCTTCGACAGAACTTCCTACGAGCAGTACTTC. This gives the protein CASSSFDRTSYEQYF. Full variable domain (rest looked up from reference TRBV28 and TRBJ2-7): DVKVTQSSRYLVKRTGEKVFLECVQDMDHENMFWYRQDPGLGLRLIYFSYDVKMKEKGDIPEGYSVSREKKERFSLILESASTNQTSMYLCASSSFDRTSYEQYFGPGTRLTVT.

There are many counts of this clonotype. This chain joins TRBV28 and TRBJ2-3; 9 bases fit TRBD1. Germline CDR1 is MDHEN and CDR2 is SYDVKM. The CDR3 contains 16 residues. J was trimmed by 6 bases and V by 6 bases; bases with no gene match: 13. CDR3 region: CASRPGQGTKRDTQYF. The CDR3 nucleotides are TGTGCCAGCAGACCTGGACAGGGGACAAAACGCGATACGCAGTATTTT.